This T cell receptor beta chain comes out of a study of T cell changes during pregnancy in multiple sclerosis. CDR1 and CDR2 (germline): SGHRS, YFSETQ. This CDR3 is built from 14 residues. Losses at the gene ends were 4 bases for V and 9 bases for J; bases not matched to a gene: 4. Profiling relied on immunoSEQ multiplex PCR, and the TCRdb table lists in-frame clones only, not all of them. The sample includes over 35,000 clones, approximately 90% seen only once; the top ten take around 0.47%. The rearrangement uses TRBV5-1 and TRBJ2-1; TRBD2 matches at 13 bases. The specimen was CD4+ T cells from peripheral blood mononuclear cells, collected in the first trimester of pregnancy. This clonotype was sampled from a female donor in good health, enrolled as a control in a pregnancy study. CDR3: CASSPWTSGGEQFF. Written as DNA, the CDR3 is TGCGCCAGCAGCCCCTGGACTAGCGGGGGTGAGCAGTTCTTC.